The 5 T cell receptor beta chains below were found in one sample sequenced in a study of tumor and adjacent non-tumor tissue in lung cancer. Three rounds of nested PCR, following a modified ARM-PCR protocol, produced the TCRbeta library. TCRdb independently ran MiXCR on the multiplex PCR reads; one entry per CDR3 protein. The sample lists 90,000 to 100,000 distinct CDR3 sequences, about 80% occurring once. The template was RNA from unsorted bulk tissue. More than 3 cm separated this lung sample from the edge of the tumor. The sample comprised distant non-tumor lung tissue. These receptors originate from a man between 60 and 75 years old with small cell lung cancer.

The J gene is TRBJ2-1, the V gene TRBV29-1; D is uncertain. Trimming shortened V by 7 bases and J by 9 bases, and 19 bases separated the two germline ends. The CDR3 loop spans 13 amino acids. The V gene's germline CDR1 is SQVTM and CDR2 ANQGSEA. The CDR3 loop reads CSAGGSWSGEQFF. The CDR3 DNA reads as TGCAGCGCTGGTGGTAGCTGGAGTGGTGAGCAGTTCTTC.

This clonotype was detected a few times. The CDR3 loop reads CASSLVGRDQTPLHF. For the CDR3, the DNA is TGCGCCAGCAGCTTGGTTGGTAGGGACCAGACACCCCTCCACTTT. The chain carries TRBV5-1 and TRBJ1-6; D might be TRBD1 (5 bases). The CDR3 contains 15 residues. Germline-derived CDR1 and CDR2 are SGHRS and YFSETQ. Trimming took 0 bases from V and 11 from J, leaving 15 bases between them.

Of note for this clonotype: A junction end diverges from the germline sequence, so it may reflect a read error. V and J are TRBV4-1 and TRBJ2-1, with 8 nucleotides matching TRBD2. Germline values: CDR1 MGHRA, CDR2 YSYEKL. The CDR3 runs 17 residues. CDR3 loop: CANSHDFSGIMFDEQFF. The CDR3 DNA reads TGCGCCAACAGCCATGACTTTAGCGGGATAATGTTCGATGAGCAGTTCTTC.

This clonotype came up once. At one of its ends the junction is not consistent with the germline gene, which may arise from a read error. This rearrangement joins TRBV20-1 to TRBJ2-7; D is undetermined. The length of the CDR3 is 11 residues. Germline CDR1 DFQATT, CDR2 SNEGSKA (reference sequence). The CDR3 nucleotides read TGCAGTGCTCTACCGGCCTACGAGCAGTGCTTC. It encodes CSALPAYEQCF.

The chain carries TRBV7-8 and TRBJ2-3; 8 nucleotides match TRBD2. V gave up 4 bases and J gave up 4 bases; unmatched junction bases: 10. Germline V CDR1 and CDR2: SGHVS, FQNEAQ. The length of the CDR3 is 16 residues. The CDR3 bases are TGTGCCAGCAGCTGTGGGGCCAGCGGGAGTGCAGATACGCAGTATTTT. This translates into CASSCGASGSADTQYF.